This T cell receptor beta chain is from a study of CD8 T cells in ankylosing spondylitis. General study points: The authors found the disease-linked clones to be CD8+ and relatively rare in peripheral blood. Researchers reportedly found disease-linked clones significantly enriched in matched ankylosing spondylitis synovial fluid. Some of these motif variants have turned up before, in reports on reactive arthritis synovial fluid and blood.

Worth noting for this clonotype: Its antigen is unidentified.

Using quantitative 5'-RACE with molecular barcodes, the authors made TCR beta libraries. One entry per CDR3 protein results from TCRdb running MiXCR on the 5' RACE reads. The sample holds approximately 100,000 distinct CDR3 sequences; 24% are singletons and the top ten take more than 9%. In germline, CDR1 is SGDLS, CDR2 YYNGEE. The CDR3 sequence is 15 residues long. Losses at the gene ends were 2 bases for V and 5 bases for J; bases not matched to a gene: 6. Input material: synovial fluid, either unsorted or a sorted T cell fraction (not recorded which). This receptor was taken from a male donor with ankylosing spondylitis. The chain uses TRBV9 and TRBJ2-3, with TRBD1 matching over 9 bases. CDR3 coding DNA: TGTGCCAGCAGCGTGTTACAGGGGGCAAAAGATACGCAGTATTTT. Translating gives CASSVLQGAKDTQYF.